The 25 T cell receptor beta chains listed next were all sequenced from one sample in a study of CD8 T cells in ankylosing spondylitis. TCRdb re-called the 5' RACE reads through MiXCR, storing one row per CDR3 protein. The sample lists some 30,000 distinct CDR3 sequences, approximately 15% occurring once. Sequences were obtained from blood. The receptor source for this set is a male donor with ankylosing spondylitis or in good health (not recorded which).

The chain uses TRBV29-1 and TRBJ2-2; D ambiguous. Between the trimmed V and J ends, which lost 0 bases and 6 bases, there was a span of 11 bases. The CDR3 spans 14 residues. From germline, CDR1 is SQVTM and CDR2 ANQGSEA. The DNA for the CDR3 is TGCAGCGTTGAAGACCAAAAATCTGCCGGGGAGCTGTTTTTT. Its translation: CSVEDQKSAGELFF.

This rearrangement joins TRBV12-3 or TRBV12-4 to TRBJ2-1; D remains ambiguous. This CDR3 contains 11 residues. Trimming shortened V by 3 bases and J by 10 bases, and 7 bases separated the two germline ends. The CDR3, as DNA: TGTGCCAGCAGTTTCGGCCAAGAGCAGTTCTTC. Protein product: CASSFGQEQFF.

The chain uses TRBV10-3 and TRBJ2-2, with D possibly matching TRBD2 (6 bases). This CDR3 contains 13 residues. V was trimmed by 10 bases and J by 6 bases, leaving 15 bases between them. Germline CDR1 is ENHRY and CDR2 is SYGVKD. DNA of the CDR3: TGTGCCACCGTAAGAGGAGGGGCCGGGGAGCTGTTTTTT. Residues: CATVRGGAGELFF.

The sample holds many counts of this clonotype. The chain combines TRBV18 with TRBJ1-4; 7 nucleotides align to TRBD1. With V trimmed by 8 bases and J by 2 bases, 5 bases remained unmatched. The CDR3 covers 14 residues. Germline CDR1 KGHSH, CDR2 LQKENI. In DNA form, the CDR3 reads TGTGCCAGCAGTCCGGACAGGACTAATGAAAAACTGTTTTTT. It specifies CASSPDRTNEKLFF.

The gene calls are TRBV15 and TRBJ2-5; TRBD1 matches 7 bases. CDR1 is LNHNV, CDR2 YYDKDF, per germline (reference sequence). The CDR3 has 15 residues. V shed 2 bases, J shed 2 bases, and the junction held 5 bases outside the gene matches. The CDR3 is CATSRTGALQETQYF. CDR3 nucleotide sequence: TGTGCCACCAGCAGAACAGGGGCCTTACAAGAGACCCAGTACTTC.

V and J are TRBV7-6 and TRBJ2-5; D is unclear. The CDR3 is 14 residues long. Trimming cost V 1 base and J 3 bases, with 9 bases left between them. Germline CDR1 reads SGHVS; CDR2 reads FNYEAQ. The CDR3 spells CASSLVAYEETQYF. CDR3 DNA: TGTGCCAGCAGCTTAGTTGCCTACGAAGAGACCCAGTACTTC.

A few counts support this clonotype. The V call is TRBV7-2, the J call TRBJ1-1, with 7 bases identical to TRBD1. This CDR3 has 14 residues. Germline trimming cut 5 bases from V and 2 bases from J; bases unmatched to any gene: 5. Germline CDR1 SGHTA, CDR2 FQGNSA. CDR3 nucleotide sequence: TGTGCCAGCAGCACAGGGGTCGGAAACACTGAAGCTTTCTTT. Its translation is CASSTGVGNTEAFF.

This chain links TRBV28 with TRBJ2-3; 7 bases map to TRBD1. The CDR3 covers 15 residues. After removal of 5 bases from V and 1 base from J, the junction contained 6 bases not matched to a gene. CDR1 and CDR2 from the germline V gene are MDHEN and SYDVKM. CDR3 nucleotide sequence: TGTGCCAGCAGTCCCGGGGACAGACGCACAGATACGCAGTATTTT. Its translation: CASSPGDRRTDTQYF. Full variable domain (outside the CDR3, taken from reference TRBV28 and TRBJ2-3): DVKVTQSSRYLVKRTGEKVFLECVQDMDHENMFWYRQDPGLGLRLIYFSYDVKMKEKGDIPEGYSVSREKKERFSLILESASTNQTSMYLCASSPGDRRTDTQYFGPGTRLTVL.

This clonotype was observed a handful of times. The chain employs TRBV28 and TRBJ2-3; the D is unclear. The ends were cut back, 3 bases at V and 6 bases at J, with 13 bases in the middle. The CDR3 runs 14 residues. Germline-derived CDR1 and CDR2 are MDHEN and SYDVKM. CDR3 nucleotides: TGTGCCAGCAGTTTCTCTGGGCTTAGGGATACGCAGTATTTT. This translates into CASSFSGLRDTQYF.

The rearrangement links TRBV6-6 to TRBJ2-1; tentative D call: TRBD1 (5 bases). Per germline, CDR1 MNHNY and CDR2 SVGAGI (reference sequence). Trimming shortened V by 5 bases and J by 5 bases, and 16 bases separated the two germline ends. The CDR3 loop spans 15 amino acids. Here the CDR3 reads CASSPLQAVDNEQFF. The CDR3 region has the DNA TGTGCCAGCAGTCCGTTACAGGCGGTTGACAATGAGCAGTTCTTC.

V is TRBV12-3 or TRBV12-4 and J is TRBJ2-1, with 7 bases that match TRBD1. The length of the CDR3 is 14 residues. The V segment lost 3 bases and the J segment 7 bases; nucleotides outside the gene matches: 6. As DNA, the CDR3 is TGTGCCAGCAGTTTGGGGACAGTCATTAATGAGCAGTTCTTC. Amino acid sequence: CASSLGTVINEQFF.

The V call is TRBV7-2, the J call TRBJ2-7; 9 bases map to TRBD2. V lost 1 base and J lost 4; bases outside the gene matches: 5. The V gene's germline CDR1 is SGHTA and CDR2 FQGNSA. The CDR3 covers 15 residues. The CDR3, as DNA: TGTGCCAGCAGCTTAGATGGCGGGAGGGGGTACGAGCAGTACTTC. This sequence encodes CASSLDGGRGYEQYF.

The gene calls are TRBV4-3 and TRBJ1-3; 8 bases are shared with TRBD1. This CDR3 has 15 amino acids. Germline loops: CDR1 LGHNA, CDR2 YSLEER. The trim removed 0 bases at V and 8 bases at J, leaving 6 bases unmatched. The CDR3 loop reads CASSQEDRAGDTIYF. CDR3 nucleotides: TGCGCCAGCAGCCAAGAGGACAGGGCTGGGGACACCATATATTTT.

Only a few counts were recorded for this clonotype. The J gene is TRBJ2-7, the V gene TRBV6-2 or TRBV6-3; D gene unclear. V lost 0 bases and J lost 3, with 6 bases in between. Germline V CDR1 and CDR2: MNHEY, SVGEGT. This CDR3 contains 13 residues. The DNA for the CDR3 is TGTGCCAGCAGTTACTCGATCAACTACGAGCAGTACTTC. Residues: CASSYSINYEQYF.

The chain employs TRBV6-2 or TRBV6-3 and TRBJ1-1, with D unclear. The CDR3 has 13 amino acids. Germline V lookup: CDR1 MNHEY, CDR2 SVGEGT. V lost 7 bases and J 0 bases, leaving 9 bases between the germline ends. Here the CDR3 reads CASKETVNTEAFF. CDR3 nucleotide sequence: TGTGCCAGCAAAGAAACGGTGAACACTGAAGCTTTCTTT.

This clonotype has only a few counts. The genes are TRBV5-1 and TRBJ2-1, with 8 bases that match TRBD2. CDR1 SGHRS and CDR2 YFSETQ come from the germline V gene. This CDR3 is built from 16 residues. J lost 5 bases, V lost 4 bases, and 11 bases had no gene match. This CDR3 reads CASSGLTAGVHNEQFF. Here the CDR3 DNA reads TGCGCCAGCAGCGGTTTAACAGCGGGAGTGCACAATGAGCAGTTCTTC.

This clonotype has only a few counts. This chain joins TRBV20-1 and TRBJ2-2, with 11 bases identical to TRBD2. V was pared by 0 bases and J by 5 bases, with 5 bases of the junction left unmatched. Germline V CDR1 and CDR2: DFQATT, SNEGSKA (reference sequence). The CDR3 contains 16 residues. The CDR3 sequence is CSARDPLAGGTGELFF. The CDR3 DNA reads as TGCAGTGCTAGAGATCCGCTAGCGGGAGGTACCGGGGAGCTGTTTTTT.

This clonotype was seen at least ten times. This chain connects TRBV9 to TRBJ2-7; the match to TRBD1 covers 9 bases. V lost 3 bases, J lost 7 bases, and 8 bases stayed unmatched. This CDR3 has 14 amino acids. Germline CDR1 SGDLS, CDR2 YYNGEE. For the CDR3, the DNA is TGTGCCAGCAGCGCACAGGGGGCGCGAGGAGAGCAGTACTTC. Translation gives CASSAQGARGEQYF.

V usage is TRBV12-3 or TRBV12-4 and J usage is TRBJ2-3, with D possibly matching TRBD1 (5 bases). The CDR3 runs to 15 residues. Trimming pared 1 base from V and 4 bases from J, leaving 12 bases between. Written as DNA, the CDR3 is TGTGCCAGCAGTTTAGGGTTAGGGGTGGCAGATACGCAGTATTTT. This gives the protein CASSLGLGVADTQYF.

This chain joins TRBV6-6 and TRBJ2-1; no clear D. Per germline, CDR1 MNHNY and CDR2 SVGAGI (reference sequence). This CDR3 region has 15 residues. V was shortened by 2 bases and J by 6 bases, with 14 bases between the two germline ends. CDR3 sequence (DNA): TGTGCCAGCAGTTACCCGGATAGTGGGCGCAATGAGCAGTTCTTC. Translation: CASSYPDSGRNEQFF.

This clonotype was found once. One junction end disagrees with the germline gene, perhaps due to a read error. Here the CDR3 reads CSARNSGTGSNEKLSF. The CDR3 DNA reads TGCAGTGCTAGAAATAGCGGGACAGGGAGTAATGAAAAACTGTCTTTT. V and J are TRBV20-1 and TRBJ1-4, with TRBD1 identical over 9 bases. This CDR3 has 16 amino acids. Germline V gene sequence: CDR1 DFQATT, CDR2 SNEGSKA (reference sequence).

This clonotype has just a few counts. The rearrangement uses TRBV7-2 and TRBJ1-5; no clear D gene. The V end was cut by 1 base, the J end by 7 bases, with 8 bases between. This CDR3 has 13 amino acids. Per the germline V gene, CDR1 is SGHTA and CDR2 is FQGNSA. DNA of the CDR3: TGTGCCAGCAGCTTAGGGTCCCAGCAGCCCCAGCATTTT. Translation: CASSLGSQQPQHF.

The chain has TRBV6-6 and TRBJ2-1; 11 positions match TRBD2. V gave up 5 bases and J gave up 1 base; unmatched junction bases: 10. The CDR3 loop spans 18 amino acids. Germline V gene sequence: CDR1 MNHNY, CDR2 SVGAGI (reference sequence). The CDR3 is CASSPRLAGSYSYNEQFF. For the CDR3, the DNA is TGTGCCAGCAGTCCGAGACTAGCGGGGAGCTATTCCTACAATGAGCAGTTCTTC.

The chain uses TRBV15 and TRBJ2-3, with D possibly TRBD2 on 7 matching bases. The CDR3 covers 14 residues. The V end was cut by 8 bases, the J end by 1 base, with 13 bases between. CDR1 is LNHNV and CDR2 is YYDKDF in the germline V gene (reference sequence). CDR3 in amino acids: CATAKGGGTDTQYF. The CDR3 bases are TGTGCCACCGCCAAGGGGGGGGGCACAGATACGCAGTATTTT.

This clonotype was observed at least ten times. The chain couples TRBV28 to TRBJ2-7; 10 bases map to TRBD1. V was pared by 5 bases and J by 7 bases, with 11 bases of the junction left unmatched. CDR1 is MDHEN and CDR2 is SYDVKM in the germline V gene. The length of the CDR3 is 15 residues. The CDR3 DNA sequence: TGTGCCAGCAGTACGAACCGGGACAGGGGCCGGGAGCAGTACTTC. Protein sequence: CASSTNRDRGREQYF.